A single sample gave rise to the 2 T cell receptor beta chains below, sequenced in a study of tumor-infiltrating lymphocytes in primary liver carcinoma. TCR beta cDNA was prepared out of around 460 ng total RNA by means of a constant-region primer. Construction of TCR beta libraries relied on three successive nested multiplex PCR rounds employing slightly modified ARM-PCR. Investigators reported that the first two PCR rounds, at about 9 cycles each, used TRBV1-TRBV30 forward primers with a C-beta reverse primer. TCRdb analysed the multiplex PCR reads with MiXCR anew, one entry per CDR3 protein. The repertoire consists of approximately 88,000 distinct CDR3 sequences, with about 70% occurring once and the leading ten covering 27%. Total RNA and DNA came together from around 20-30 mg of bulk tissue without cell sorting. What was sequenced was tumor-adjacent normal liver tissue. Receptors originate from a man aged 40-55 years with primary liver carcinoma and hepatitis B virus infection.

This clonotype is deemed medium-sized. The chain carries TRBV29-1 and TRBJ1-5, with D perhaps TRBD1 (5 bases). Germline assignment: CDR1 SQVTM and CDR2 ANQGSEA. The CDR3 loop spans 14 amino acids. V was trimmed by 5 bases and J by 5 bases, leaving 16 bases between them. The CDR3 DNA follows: TGCAGCGTTTCACCCGGGACGGCGGATCAGCCCCAGCATTTT. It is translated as CSVSPGTADQPQHF.

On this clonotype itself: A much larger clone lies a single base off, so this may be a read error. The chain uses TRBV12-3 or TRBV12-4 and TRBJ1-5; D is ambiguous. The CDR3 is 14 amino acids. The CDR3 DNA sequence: TGTGCCAGCAGTTTGCGGCAGATCAATCAGCCCCAGAATTTT. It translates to CASSLRQINQPQNF.